This TCR beta chain comes out of a study of cytomegalovirus exposure and HLA in healthy donors. The overall study: From donors who were HLA-typed, an early data release held about 85 million unique TCRs. General study points: By HLA locus, TCR association rates varied in a later analysis, with DRB1 showing the most and HLA-C the fewest. As a later analysis revealed, most CMV-associated TCR beta chains appeared HLA-restricted.

Germline V gene lookup returns CDR1 MNHEY and CDR2 SVGAGI. Trimming removed 5 bases from V and 8 bases from J, with 13 bases in between. The CDR3 covers 13 residues. The PCR employed 60 Vbeta primers together with 13 Jbeta primers. Sequenced by immunoSEQ multiplex PCR; TCRdb stores in-frame clones only, minus some. This table holds roughly 200,000 clones, over 75% found once. This clone was found a few times. As yet, its antigen is unknown. The chain is built from TRBV6-5 and TRBJ2-1; D perhaps matches TRBD1 (6 bases). Sequenced sample: PBMCs. The sequence was collected from a woman aged 50 to 65 in good health and CMV-seronegative. This chain's CDR3 is CASSIRGLDEQFF. CDR3 DNA: TGTGCCAGCAGTATCAGGGGTTTGGATGAGCAGTTCTTC.